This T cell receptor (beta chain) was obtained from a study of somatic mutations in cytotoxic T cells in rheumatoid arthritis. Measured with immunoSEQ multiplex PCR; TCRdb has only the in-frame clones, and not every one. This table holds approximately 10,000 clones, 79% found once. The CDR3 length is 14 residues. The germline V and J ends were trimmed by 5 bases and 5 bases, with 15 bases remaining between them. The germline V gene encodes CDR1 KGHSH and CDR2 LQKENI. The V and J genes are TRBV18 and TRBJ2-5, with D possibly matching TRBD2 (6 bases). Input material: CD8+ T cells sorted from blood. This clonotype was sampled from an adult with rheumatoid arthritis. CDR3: CASSTRDGGETQYF. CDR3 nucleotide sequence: TGTGCCAGCTCAACCCGGGACGGAGGGGAGACCCAGTACTTC.